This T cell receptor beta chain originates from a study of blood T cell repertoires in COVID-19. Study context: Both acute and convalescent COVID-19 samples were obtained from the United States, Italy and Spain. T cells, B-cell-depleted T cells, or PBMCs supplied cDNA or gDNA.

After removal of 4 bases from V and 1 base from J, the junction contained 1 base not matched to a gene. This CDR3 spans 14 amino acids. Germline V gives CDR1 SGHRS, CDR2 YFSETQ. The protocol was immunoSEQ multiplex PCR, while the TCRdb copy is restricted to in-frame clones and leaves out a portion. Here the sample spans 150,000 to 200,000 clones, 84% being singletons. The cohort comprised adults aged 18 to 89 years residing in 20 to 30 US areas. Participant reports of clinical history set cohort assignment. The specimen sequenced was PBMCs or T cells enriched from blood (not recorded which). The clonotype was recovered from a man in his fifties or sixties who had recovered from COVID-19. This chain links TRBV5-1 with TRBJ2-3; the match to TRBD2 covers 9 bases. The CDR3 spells CASSIAGGTDTQYF. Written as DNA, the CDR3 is TGCGCCAGCAGCATAGCGGGGGGCACAGATACGCAGTATTTT.